What follows are 23 T cell receptor beta chains derived from one specimen sequenced in a study of OX40 agonist ivuxolimab in advanced cancers. TCRdb's table, derived via immunoSEQ multiplex PCR, lists solely in-frame clones and lacks some. Among 70,000 to 80,000 clones listed, approximately 88% were seen once. The material was CD4+ or CD8+ T cells sorted from blood, obtained in a trial of the OX40 agonist ivuxolimab. These receptors originate from an adult with an advanced solid tumor such as melanoma, head and neck, liver or kidney cancer.

This chain uses TRBV6-5 with TRBJ1-2; D might be TRBD1 (5 bases). The V gene lost 0 bases and the J gene lost 4 bases, with 12 bases spanning the gap. CDR1 is MNHEY, CDR2 SVGAGI, per germline. CDR3 length equals 15 residues. The CDR3 protein is CASSYSVRQFYGYTF. CDR3 in DNA: TGTGCCAGCAGTTACTCTGTTAGACAGTTCTATGGCTACACCTTC.

The rearrangement links TRBV6-1 to TRBJ1-5, with D uncertain. The CDR3 runs 15 residues. Germline assignment: CDR1 MNHNS and CDR2 SASEGT. V was trimmed by 6 bases and J by 0 bases, leaving 12 bases between them. DNA for the CDR3: TGTGCCAGCAGGCAGGAACAATATAGCAATCAGCCCCAGCATTTT. It yields the protein CASRQEQYSNQPQHF.

V is TRBV11-3 and J is TRBJ2-1; TRBD2 matches at 11 bases. The V segment lost 1 base and the J segment 5 bases; nucleotides outside the gene matches: 16. Germline-derived CDR1 and CDR2 are SGHNT and YENEEA. The CDR3 is 20 residues long. CDR3 amino acids: CASSLGTTGGASGRNNEQFF. The CDR3 DNA follows: TGTGCCAGCAGCTTAGGAACAACCGGTGGGGCTAGCGGGAGGAACAATGAGCAGTTCTTC. Variable domain in full (rest from reference TRBV11-3 and TRBJ2-1): EAGVVQSPRYKIIEKKQPVAFWCNPISGHNTLYWYLQNLGQGPELLIRYENEEAVDDSQLPKDRFSAERLKGVDSTLKIQPAELGDSAVYLCASSLGTTGGASGRNNEQFFGPGTRLTVL.

This chain uses TRBV7-6 with TRBJ2-1; no clear D. The CDR3 length is 18 residues. CDR1 is SGHVS and CDR2 is FNYEAQ in the germline V gene. The V end lost 5 bases, the J end lost 0 bases, and 20 bases lay between the germline ends. For the CDR3, the DNA is TGTGCCAGCAGCCCCAGACACCCTACTGAAATCTCCTACAATGAGCAGTTCTTC. Its translation: CASSPRHPTEISYNEQFF.

The rearrangement links TRBV7-3 to TRBJ2-3; 8 bases are shared with TRBD2. The CDR3 length is 16 residues. J gave up 2 bases and V 4 bases, and 8 bases lay outside the gene matches. The germline V gene encodes CDR1 SGHTA and CDR2 FQGTGA. DNA of the CDR3: TGTGCCAGCAGCTCAAGGAGCGGGGGTTTCACAGATACGCAGTATTTT. It yields the protein CASSSRSGGFTDTQYF.

This clone was seen only once. V and J are TRBV19 and TRBJ2-1; D gene ambiguous. This CDR3 contains 13 residues. The germline V gene has CDR1 LNHDA and CDR2 SQIVND (reference sequence). Trimming took off 6 bases at V and 7 bases at J, with 13 bases between the two ends. CDR3 in amino acids: CASRPRARNEQFF. The CDR3 DNA sequence: TGTGCCAGTAGGCCGAGAGCCAGAAATGAGCAGTTCTTC.

Points on this clone: The sample holds other DNA sequences that translate to the same CDR3. The V and J genes are TRBV28 and TRBJ2-5, with D perhaps TRBD1 (6 bases). The CDR3 totals 13 residues. Germline CDR1 and CDR2: MDHEN and SYDVKM. The V end was cut by 2 bases, the J end by 4 bases, with 8 bases between. The CDR3 DNA reads as TGTGCCAGCAGTTTAGGGGGCGCAGAGACCCAGTACTTC. It encodes CASSLGGAETQYF.

On this clone itself: Other DNA sequences in this specimen translate into the identical CDR3. This chain connects TRBV5-1 to TRBJ1-5; D perhaps matches TRBD1 (5 bases). CDR3 length equals 16 residues. The V end lost 0 bases, the J end lost 0 bases, and 10 bases lay between the germline ends. From germline, CDR1 is SGHRS and CDR2 YFSETQ. CDR3 sequence: CASSLDGGNSNQPQHF. The CDR3 bases are TGCGCCAGCAGCTTGGATGGGGGAAATAGCAATCAGCCCCAGCATTTT.

This chain links TRBV7-8 with TRBJ2-1; 8 nucleotides match TRBD2. The ends lost 5 bases at V and 5 bases at J; junction bases unmatched: 14. Germline V lookup: CDR1 SGHVS, CDR2 FQNEAQ. The CDR3 extends over 17 amino acids. The CDR3 spells CASSLRLSGSGDNEQFF. The CDR3 DNA reads TGTGCCAGCAGCCTAAGATTGAGCGGGAGTGGTGACAATGAGCAGTTCTTC.

The chain has TRBV4-1 and TRBJ2-5; D could derive from TRBD1 or TRBD2 (6 bases each). The CDR3 runs to 15 residues. V lost 0 bases and J lost 5, with 13 bases in between. Germline V lookup: CDR1 MGHRA, CDR2 YSYEKL. In DNA form, the CDR3 reads TGCGCCAGCAGCCAAGATCCGGGGGCCTGGGAGACCCAGTACTTC. This codes for CASSQDPGAWETQYF.

The CDR3 region has the DNA TGTGCCAGCACGAAAGCGACAGGGGGCGCTTGGACTGAAGCTTTCTTT. This sequence encodes CASTKATGGAWTEAFF. The chain couples TRBV25-1 to TRBJ1-1, with 10 bases matching TRBD1. The CDR3 sequence is 16 residues long. The V and J ends lost 7 bases and 5 bases, in that order; junction bases with no gene match: 13. Looked up from germline, CDR1 is MGHDK and CDR2 is SYGVNS.

The genes are TRBV2 and TRBJ2-1, with 10 bases aligning to TRBD2. V gave up 3 bases and J gave up 10 bases; unmatched junction bases: 9. The CDR3 loop spans 15 amino acids. Germline CDR1 and CDR2: SNHLY and FYNNEI. The CDR3 reads CASSDFKLAGQEQFF. CDR3 sequence (DNA): TGTGCCAGCAGTGACTTTAAACTAGCGGGACAGGAGCAGTTCTTC. The whole variable domain, remainder taken from reference TRBV2 and TRBJ2-1, is EPEVTQTPSHQVTQMGQEVILRCVPISNHLYFYWYRQILGQKVEFLVSFYNNEISEKSEIFDDQFSVERPDGSNFTLKIRSTKLEDSAMYFCASSDFKLAGQEQFFGPGTRLTVL.

This clone has only one observation. This rearrangement joins TRBV6-1 to TRBJ2-7, with D unclear. The CDR3 loop spans 11 amino acids. The V end lost 6 bases, the J end lost 2 bases, and 5 bases lay between the germline ends. CDR1 is MNHNS and CDR2 is SASEGT in the germline V gene. In nucleotides, the CDR3 is TGTGCCAGCAGCGCAGCCTACGAGCAGTACTTC. Translated: CASSAAYEQYF.

This rearrangement joins TRBV29-1 to TRBJ2-7; 9 nucleotides agree with TRBD1. The CDR3 is 15 residues long. V lost 5 bases to trimming and J lost 5 bases; unmatched junction nucleotides: 13. Germline V gene data show CDR1 as SQVTM and CDR2 as ANQGSEA. CDR3: CSVSKSGQGSHEQYF. The CDR3 DNA is TGCAGCGTTTCCAAGTCGGGACAGGGTTCCCACGAGCAGTACTTC.

The genes are TRBV7-2 and TRBJ2-1, with TRBD2 identical over 9 bases. The CDR3 length is 15 residues. Unmatched junction bases numbered 4, after V lost 7 bases and J lost 0 bases. CDR1 and CDR2 from the germline V gene are SGHTA and FQGNSA. CDR3 in DNA: TGTGCCAGCAAAGCGGGAGGCTCCTCCTACAATGAGCAGTTCTTC. The encoded protein is CASKAGGSSYNEQFF.

The chain is built from TRBV2 and TRBJ2-2, with TRBD1 identical over 7 bases. This CDR3 spans 20 amino acids. J gave up 2 bases and V 7 bases, and 22 bases lay outside the gene matches. Germline V gene lookup returns CDR1 SNHLY and CDR2 FYNNEI. CDR3 DNA: TGTGCCAGCACTAGAGACAGGGATTACTCGGTCGAGCTAAACACCGGGGAGCTGTTTTTT. Its protein is CASTRDRDYSVELNTGELFF.

The V and J genes are TRBV6-5 and TRBJ2-7; D perhaps matches TRBD1 (6 bases). The CDR3 sequence is 15 residues long. V dropped 2 bases and J dropped 2 bases, with 13 bases sitting between them. Germline lookup yields CDR1 MNHEY and CDR2 SVGAGI. CDR3 amino acids: CASSYRQEGAYEQYF. The CDR3 DNA sequence: TGTGCCAGCAGTTACCGACAGGAAGGGGCCTACGAGCAGTACTTC.

The V call is TRBV11-1, the J call TRBJ2-3, with D possibly TRBD2 on 5 matching bases. This CDR3 has 13 amino acids. V gave up 3 bases and J gave up 1 base, with 5 bases separating them. Germline CDR1 and CDR2: SGHAT and FQDESV (reference sequence). In nucleotides, the CDR3 is TGTGCCAGCAGCTTCGGGGGCACAGATACGCAGTATTTT. It codes for CASSFGGTDTQYF.

The V call is TRBV11-2, the J call TRBJ2-6; D is unclear. The CDR3 contains 16 residues. Trimming removed 5 bases from V and 1 base from J, with 12 bases in between. CDR1 is SGHAT and CDR2 is FQNNGV in the germline V gene. This CDR3 reads CASSPARVSGANVLTF. The DNA for the CDR3 is TGTGCCAGCAGCCCAGCTAGAGTATCTGGGGCCAACGTCCTGACTTTC.

The chain has TRBV30 and TRBJ2-7, with 13 bases that match TRBD2. This CDR3 is 16 amino acids long. V was pared by 5 bases and J by 3 bases, with 10 bases of the junction left unmatched. CDR1 is GTSNPN and CDR2 is SVGIG in the germline V gene (reference sequence). The CDR3 loop reads CAWGTSGIETRYEQYF. DNA for the CDR3: TGTGCCTGGGGGACTAGCGGGATTGAGACACGCTACGAGCAGTACTTC.

This clone was found once. J is TRBJ1-5 and V is TRBV27; D may be TRBD1 (6 bases). Germline values: CDR1 MNHEY, CDR2 SMNVEV (reference sequence). The CDR3 sequence is 16 residues long. Trimming removed 3 bases from V and 4 bases from J, with 16 bases in between. The CDR3 region is CASSFRGANPNQPQHF. The CDR3 DNA sequence: TGTGCCAGCAGTTTCCGGGGGGCCAACCCAAATCAGCCCCAGCATTTT.

This rearrangement joins TRBV5-4 to TRBJ2-3; D gene unclear. The length of the CDR3 is 12 residues. Germline V gives CDR1 SGHNT, CDR2 YYREEE (reference sequence). V was clipped by 4 bases and J by 5 bases, with 8 bases between them. CDR3 coding DNA: TGTGCCAGCAGCCTTAGAGGAGATACGCAGTATTTT. Translating gives CASSLRGDTQYF.

The chain is built from TRBV5-1 and TRBJ2-3, with D possibly called TRBD1 or TRBD2 (5 bases each). Looked up from germline, CDR1 is SGHRS and CDR2 is YFSETQ. The CDR3 loop spans 16 amino acids. V was pared by 3 bases and J by 1 base, with 15 bases between. The CDR3 coding sequence is TGCGCCAGCAGCTCGGGACGTCCTTTGGGCACAGATACGCAGTATTTT. It codes for CASSSGRPLGTDTQYF.